This T cell receptor (beta chain) stems from a study of T cells after yellow fever vaccination. Broader study findings: A limited proportion of clonotypes was detected within both the CD4 and CD8 compartments.

At least ten counts were recorded for this clonotype. TCRdb called the 5' RACE reads again in MiXCR, with one record for every CDR3 protein. The table records around 25,000 distinct CDR3 sequences, around 4.3% of them present only once. The specimen comprised PBMCs, either bulk or a sorted T-cell subset (CD4+, CD8+, memory, or dextramer-sorted; not recorded which), sampled on the day of the yellow fever booster vaccination. This sequence was found in a man younger than 35 who received the YFV17D yellow fever vaccine.

As DNA, the CDR3 is TGTGCCAGCAGCACAACTCCGGGACTCCCATCGGGGGAGCAGTTCTTC. Translated, it gives CASSTTPGLPSGEQFF. V gene TRBV27 combines with J gene TRBJ2-1, with a possible D match to TRBD2 (6 bases). The germline V and J ends were trimmed by 6 bases and 10 bases, with 25 bases remaining between them. This CDR3 has 16 amino acids. Germline CDR1 MNHEY, CDR2 SMNVEV (reference sequence).